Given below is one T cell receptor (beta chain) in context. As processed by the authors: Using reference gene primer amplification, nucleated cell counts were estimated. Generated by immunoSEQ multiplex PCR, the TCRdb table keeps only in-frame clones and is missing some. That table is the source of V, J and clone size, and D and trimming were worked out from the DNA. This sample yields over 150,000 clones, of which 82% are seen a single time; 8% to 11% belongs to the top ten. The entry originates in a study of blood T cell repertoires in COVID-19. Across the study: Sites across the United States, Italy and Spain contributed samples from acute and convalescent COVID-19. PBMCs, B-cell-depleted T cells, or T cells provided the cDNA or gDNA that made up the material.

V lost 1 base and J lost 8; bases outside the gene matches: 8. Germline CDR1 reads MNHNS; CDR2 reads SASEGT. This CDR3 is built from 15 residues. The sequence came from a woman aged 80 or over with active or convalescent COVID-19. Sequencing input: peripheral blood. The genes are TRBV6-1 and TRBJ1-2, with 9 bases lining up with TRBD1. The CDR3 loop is CASSEVAQGAWGYTF. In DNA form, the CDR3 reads TGTGCCAGCAGTGAAGTTGCACAGGGGGCCTGGGGCTACACCTTC.